What follows are 22 T cell receptor beta chains derived from one specimen sequenced in a study of T cell responses to AZD1222 COVID-19 vaccine. Using immunoSEQ multiplex PCR, the repertoire was profiled, and TCRdb retains in-frame clones only, with some absent. The data contain around 130,000 clones, 80% to 95% of them singletons. The starting material was peripheral blood, obtained 28 days after the second AZD1222 dose. Receptors originate from an adult who received the AZD1222 COVID-19 vaccine.

The chain couples TRBV6-5 to TRBJ2-2, with 10 bases aligning to TRBD1. The CDR3 totals 15 residues. Germline V lookup: CDR1 MNHEY, CDR2 SVGAGI. V dropped 6 bases and J dropped 3; count of bases not matched to a gene: 4. CDR3 sequence reads: CASRRQGADTGELFF. Written as DNA, the CDR3 is TGTGCCAGCAGAAGACAGGGGGCAGACACCGGGGAGCTGTTTTTT.

The chain is built from TRBV19 and TRBJ2-4; 12 bases line up with TRBD2. With 2 bases clipped from V and 0 bases from J, the junction kept 11 bases outside the gene matches. The germline V gene encodes CDR1 LNHDA and CDR2 SQIVND (reference sequence). The CDR3 has 20 residues. CDR3 residues: CASSIMGGLAGFLAKNIQYF. CDR3 DNA: TGTGCCAGTAGTATAATGGGGGGACTAGCGGGCTTTCTAGCCAAAAACATTCAGTACTTC.

This chain connects TRBV24-1 to TRBJ2-5; D is perhaps TRBD1 (5 bases). Trimming stripped 9 bases from V and 5 bases from J, with 18 bases between. The CDR3 spans 14 residues. Germline V gives CDR1 KGHDR, CDR2 SFDVKD. CDR3 coding DNA: TGTGCCACCCGGCGTAGGGTAGGGGTGGAGACCCAGTACTTC. Translated, it gives CATRRRVGVETQYF.

J is TRBJ1-2 and V is TRBV19, with D unclear. From germline, CDR1 is LNHDA and CDR2 SQIVND (reference sequence). The CDR3 is made up of 13 amino acids. V lost 0 bases and J lost 3, with 5 bases in between. DNA of the CDR3: TGTGCCAGTAGTATAGAGGAAGACTATGGCTACACCTTC. Translated: CASSIEEDYGYTF. The variable domain in full, completed from reference TRBV19 and TRBJ1-2, reads DGGITQSPKYLFRKEGQNVTLSCEQNLNHDAMYWYRQDPGQGLRLIYYSQIVNDFQKGDIAEGYSVSREKKESFPLTVTSAQKNPTAFYLCASSIEEDYGYTFGSGTRLTVV.

This clone was recorded only once. The rearrangement links TRBV9 to TRBJ2-3, with D unresolved. V gave up 5 bases and J gave up 2 bases, with 15 bases separating them. The CDR3 is made up of 15 amino acids. Germline V gives CDR1 SGDLS, CDR2 YYNGEE. CDR3 nucleotide sequence: TGTGCCAGCAGTCCTTTAGGACGAAACACAGATACGCAGTATTTT. It yields the protein CASSPLGRNTDTQYF.

This chain links TRBV6-2 or TRBV6-3 with TRBJ2-3; D gene unclear. The CDR3 extends over 12 amino acids. V was clipped by 6 bases and J by 5 bases, with 9 bases between them. CDR1 is MNHEY and CDR2 is SVGEGT in the germline V gene. As DNA, the CDR3 is TGTGCCAGCAGCCTTTCACAAGATACGCAGTATTTT. Its protein is CASSLSQDTQYF.

Comment on this clone: The sample holds other DNA sequences that translate to the same CDR3. V is TRBV2 and J is TRBJ2-2, with D unclear. Germline V gives CDR1 SNHLY, CDR2 FYNNEI. The CDR3 has 14 amino acids. The V end was cut by 6 bases, the J end by 2 bases, with 10 bases between. CDR3 coding DNA: TGTGCCAGCAGGAGGACGGAAAACACCGGGGAGCTGTTTTTT. The encoded protein is CASRRTENTGELFF.

The rearrangement joins TRBV18 to TRBJ1-5; D might be TRBD1 (6 bases). Germline CDR1 is KGHSH and CDR2 is LQKENI. CDR3 length: 15 residues. V lost 3 bases and J lost 3, with 12 bases in between. CDR3 in amino acids: CASSPPGGANQPQHF. The DNA of the CDR3 is TGTGCCAGCTCACCCCCTGGGGGGGCCAATCAGCCCCAGCATTTT.

This clone was seen a handful of times. This chain uses TRBV29-1 with TRBJ2-5; TRBD2 might be the D (5 bases). Between the trimmed V and J ends, which lost 4 bases and 6 bases, there was a span of 21 bases. The germline CDR1 and CDR2 sequences are SQVTM and ANQGSEA. This CDR3 spans 15 amino acids. The chain's CDR3 is CSVVVRRPLGKTQYF. CDR3 DNA: TGCAGCGTTGTGGTTCGGAGGCCCTTAGGAAAGACCCAGTACTTC.

In this sample, this clone turned up once. The V and J genes are TRBV7-2 and TRBJ1-1; D uncertain. The CDR3 contains 13 residues. Trimming left V 3 bases short and J 1 base short, with 6 bases between. CDR1 SGHTA and CDR2 FQGNSA come from the germline V gene. The CDR3 protein is CASSFKWNTEAFF. The CDR3, as DNA: TGTGCCAGCAGCTTTAAGTGGAACACTGAAGCTTTCTTT. Complete variable domain (other parts from reference TRBV7-2 and TRBJ1-1): GAGVSQSPSNKVTEKGKDVELRCDPISGHTALYWYRQSLGQGLEFLIYFQGNSAPDKSGLPSDRFSAERTGGSVSTLTIQRTQQEDSAVYLCASSFKWNTEAFFGQGTRLTVV.

This clone was detected a few times. The chain recombines TRBV6-1 with TRBJ1-1, with no clear D. Germline CDR1 and CDR2: MNHNS and SASEGT. V lost 2 bases and J 3 bases, leaving 13 bases between the germline ends. There are 15 residues in the CDR3. The CDR3 spells CASSEREGQYTEAFF. CDR3 bases: TGTGCCAGCAGTGAAAGGGAAGGGCAGTACACTGAAGCTTTCTTT.

This clone was detected ten times or more. The chain combines TRBV7-9 with TRBJ2-7; the D gene is possibly TRBD2 (5 bases). V lost 5 bases and J lost 2, with 19 bases in between. The germline gives CDR1 SEHNR, CDR2 FQNEAQ (reference sequence). This CDR3 is 16 amino acids long. The CDR3 reads CASSPPSGLSTYEQYF. The CDR3 DNA follows: TGTGCCAGCAGCCCCCCCTCCGGACTCTCGACCTACGAGCAGTACTTC.

The gene calls are TRBV27 and TRBJ1-5; D ambiguous. Germline V lookup: CDR1 MNHEY, CDR2 SMNVEV (reference sequence). Trimming removed 5 bases from V and 0 bases from J, with 11 bases in between. This CDR3 comprises 15 residues. The CDR3 nucleotides read TGTGCCAGCAGTCCCCCCGGGAATAGCAATCAGCCCCAGCATTTT. This gives the protein CASSPPGNSNQPQHF.

The genes are TRBV19 and TRBJ2-3, with 7 nucleotides matching TRBD1. Per germline, CDR1 LNHDA and CDR2 SQIVND (reference sequence). V shed 1 base, J shed 2 bases, and the junction held 15 bases outside the gene matches. The CDR3 covers 19 residues. CDR3 sequence (DNA): TGTGCCAGTAGTATAGGAGGACCGGAGAGGACAGGCCCCACAGATACGCAGTATTTT. Translation: CASSIGGPERTGPTDTQYF.

The chain uses TRBV4-1 and TRBJ1-2, with 8 bases identical to TRBD1. The V and J ends lost 3 bases and 4 bases, in that order; junction bases with no gene match: 7. The CDR3 totals 15 residues. Germline assignment: CDR1 MGHRA and CDR2 YSYEKL. CDR3 in DNA: TGCGCCAGCAGCCAGCCTCAGGGGGCCGTCTATGGCTACACCTTC. This translates into CASSQPQGAVYGYTF.

The J gene is TRBJ1-3, the V gene TRBV7-9, with TRBD1 as a possible D gene (6 bases). Trimming took 3 bases from V and 7 from J, leaving 10 bases between them. This CDR3 spans 13 amino acids. Germline V CDR1 and CDR2: SEHNR, FQNEAQ (reference sequence). The DNA of the CDR3 is TGTGCCAGCAGCTTTAGCCAGGGGAACACCATATATTTT. As protein: CASSFSQGNTIYF. The variable domain in full, with the rest retrieved from reference TRBV7-9 and TRBJ1-3, is DTGVSQNPRHKITKRGQNVTFRCDPISEHNRLYWYRQTLGQGPEFLTYFQNEAQLEKSRLLSDRFSAERPKGSFSTLEIQRTEQGDSAMYLCASSFSQGNTIYFGEGSWLTVV.

The genes are TRBV29-1 and TRBJ2-6; D may match TRBD1 or TRBD2 (6 bases each). The germline V and J ends were trimmed by 4 bases and 2 bases, with 9 bases remaining between them. Germline CDR1 SQVTM, CDR2 ANQGSEA. The CDR3 loop spans 14 amino acids. The CDR3 nucleotides read TGCAGCGTTGGAAGGGGGGCTGGGGCCAACGTCCTGACTTTC. Its translation is CSVGRGAGANVLTF.

The chain joins TRBV19 to TRBJ2-2, with D perhaps matching TRBD2 (6 bases). Germline lookup yields CDR1 LNHDA and CDR2 SQIVND (reference sequence). V was trimmed by 8 bases and J by 1 base, leaving 11 bases between them. The CDR3 has 14 residues. CDR3 in DNA: TGTGCCAGTGGCTGGCGGGGGAACACCGGGGAGCTGTTTTTT. Translation: CASGWRGNTGELFF.

The rearrangement links TRBV5-6 to TRBJ1-5, with D hard to call. Trimming removed 0 bases from V and 3 bases from J, with 7 bases in between. This CDR3 is 14 amino acids long. Germline lookup yields CDR1 SGHDT and CDR2 YYEEEE. CDR3 DNA: TGTGCCAGCAGCTTGGGTCAGATCAATCAGCCCCAGCATTTT. Its translation is CASSLGQINQPQHF.

The J gene is TRBJ1-2, the V gene TRBV28, with D possibly matching TRBD1 (5 bases). V was shortened by 6 bases and J by 3 bases, with 11 bases between the two germline ends. The CDR3 is 13 amino acids. The germline gives CDR1 MDHEN, CDR2 SYDVKM. As DNA, the CDR3 is TGTGCCAGCAGACCCGGGACGGACTATGGCTACACCTTC. It specifies CASRPGTDYGYTF.

The chain employs TRBV6-2 or TRBV6-3 and TRBJ1-4; no clear D. In germline, CDR1 is MNHEY, CDR2 SVGEGT. This CDR3 spans 12 amino acids. V lost 2 bases, J lost 8 bases, and 6 bases lay in between. The chain's CDR3 is CASSYRYEKLFF. CDR3 DNA: TGTGCCAGCAGTTACCGCTACGAAAAACTGTTTTTT.

This clone is a singleton in its sample. This chain links TRBV7-5 with TRBJ2-3; the D call of TRBD1 is as the table states it, not checked on the DNA. TRBV7-5 is deemed a pseudogene. The CDR3 sequence is 12 residues long. This chain's CDR3 is CVRSSKQDTQYF. For the CDR3, the DNA is TGTGTCAGAAGCTCTAAACAGGATACGCAGTATTTT.